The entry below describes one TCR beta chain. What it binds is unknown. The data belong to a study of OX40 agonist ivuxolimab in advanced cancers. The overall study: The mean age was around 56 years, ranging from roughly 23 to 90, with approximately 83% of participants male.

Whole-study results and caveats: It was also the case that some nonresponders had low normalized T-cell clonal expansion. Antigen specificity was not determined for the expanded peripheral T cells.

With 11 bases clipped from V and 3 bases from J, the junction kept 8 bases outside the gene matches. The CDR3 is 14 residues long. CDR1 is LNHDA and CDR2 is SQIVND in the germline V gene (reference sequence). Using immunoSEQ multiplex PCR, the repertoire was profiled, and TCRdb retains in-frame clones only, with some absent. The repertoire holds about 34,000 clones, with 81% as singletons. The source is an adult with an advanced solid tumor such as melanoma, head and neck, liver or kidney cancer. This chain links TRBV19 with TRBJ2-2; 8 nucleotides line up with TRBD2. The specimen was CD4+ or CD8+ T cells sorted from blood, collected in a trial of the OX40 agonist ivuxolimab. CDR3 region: CAVAPGGYTGELFF. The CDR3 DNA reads TGTGCCGTCGCGCCGGGGGGGTACACCGGGGAGCTGTTTTTT.